This record looks at one TCR beta chain sequence and its context. The antigen is unknown. The record originates from a study of identical twins. Template switching created a universal primer site, and the cDNA included unique molecular identifiers. Each CDR3 protein is one row after TCRdb ran MiXCR on the 5' RACE reads. The profile shows some 760,000 distinct CDR3 sequences, 15% to 20% of them singletons. Overall study findings and caveats: There is a chance that invariant MAIT and iNKT cells partially muddied zero-insertion analyses.

All donors comprised healthy Caucasians. V was cut by 2 bases and J by 5 bases, with 12 bases left in between. The CDR3 extends over 14 amino acids. Per the germline V gene, CDR1 is MNHEY and CDR2 is SVGAGI. These data were also reused for a study on T cells expressing NK-cell markers. Per that study: A range of about 1.0-8% of CD8+ T cells consisted of dominant NKG2C+ clonotypes in more than five donors.

The sequenced sample consisted of PBMCs. The chain links TRBV6-5 to TRBJ1-1, with a tentative D call TRBD1 (5 bases). The sequence was obtained from a woman younger than 30 in good health. The CDR3: CASSYGAGSTEAFF. CDR3 DNA sequence: TGTGCCAGCAGTTACGGGGCAGGGTCGACTGAAGCTTTCTTT.